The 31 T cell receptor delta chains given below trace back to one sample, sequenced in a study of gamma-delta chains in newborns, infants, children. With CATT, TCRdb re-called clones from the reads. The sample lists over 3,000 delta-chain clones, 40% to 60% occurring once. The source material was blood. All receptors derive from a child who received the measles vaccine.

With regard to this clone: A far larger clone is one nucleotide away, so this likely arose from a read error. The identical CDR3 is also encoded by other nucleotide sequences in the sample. The CDR3 sequence: CACDNWGMTAQLFF. The CDR3 coding sequence is TGTGCCTGTGACAACTGGGGGATGACGGCACAACTCTTCTTT. The rearrangement links TRDV2 to TRDJ2; 10 bases fit TRDD3. This CDR3 contains 14 residues. The germline gives CDR1 GEAIGNYY, CDR2 EKD.

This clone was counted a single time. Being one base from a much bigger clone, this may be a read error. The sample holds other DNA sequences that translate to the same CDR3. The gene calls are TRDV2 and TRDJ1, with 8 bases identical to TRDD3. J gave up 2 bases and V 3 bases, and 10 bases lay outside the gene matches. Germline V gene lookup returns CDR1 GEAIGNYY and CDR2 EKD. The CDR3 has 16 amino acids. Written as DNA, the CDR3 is TGTGCCTGTGACGAACTGGGGGCCCCCGTGACCGATAAACTCATCTTT. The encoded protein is CACDELGAPVTDKLIF.

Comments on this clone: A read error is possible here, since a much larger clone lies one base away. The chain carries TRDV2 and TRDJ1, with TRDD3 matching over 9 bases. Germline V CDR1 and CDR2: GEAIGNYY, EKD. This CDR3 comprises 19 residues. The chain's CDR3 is CACEDLAGDTLSYTYKLIF. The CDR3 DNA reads TGTGCCTGTGAAGACCTCGCTGGGGATACGCTATCCTACACCTATAAACTCATCTTT.

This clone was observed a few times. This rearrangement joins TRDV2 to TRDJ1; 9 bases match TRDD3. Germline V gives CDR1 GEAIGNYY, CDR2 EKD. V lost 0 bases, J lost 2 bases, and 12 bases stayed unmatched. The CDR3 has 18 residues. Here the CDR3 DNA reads TGTGCCTGTGACACCGTACTGGGGGACTTAAGTAGGACCGATAAACTCATCTTT. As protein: CACDTVLGDLSRTDKLIF.

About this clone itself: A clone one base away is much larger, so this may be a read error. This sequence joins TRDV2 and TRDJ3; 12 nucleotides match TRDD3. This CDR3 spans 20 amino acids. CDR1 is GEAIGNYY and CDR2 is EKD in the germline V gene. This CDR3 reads CACDTVLGDTSSWVTRQMFF. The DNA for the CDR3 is TGTGCCTGTGACACTGTACTGGGGGATACCAGCTCCTGGGTCACCCGACAGATGTTTTTC.

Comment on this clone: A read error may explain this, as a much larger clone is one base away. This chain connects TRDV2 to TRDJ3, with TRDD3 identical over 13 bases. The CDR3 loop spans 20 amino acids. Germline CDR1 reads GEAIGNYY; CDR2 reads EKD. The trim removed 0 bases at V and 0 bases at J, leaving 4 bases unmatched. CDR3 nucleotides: TGTGCCTGTGACACCATACTGGGGGATACGAGCTCCTGGGACACCCGACAGATGTTTTTC. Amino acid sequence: CACDTILGDTSSWDTRQMFF.

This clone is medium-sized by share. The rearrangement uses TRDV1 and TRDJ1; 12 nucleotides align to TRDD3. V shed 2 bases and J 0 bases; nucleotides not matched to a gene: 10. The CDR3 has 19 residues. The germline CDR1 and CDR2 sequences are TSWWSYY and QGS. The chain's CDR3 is CALGESYQLGDTHTDKLIF. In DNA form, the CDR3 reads TGTGCTCTTGGGGAATCCTACCAACTGGGGGATACACACACCGATAAACTCATCTTT.

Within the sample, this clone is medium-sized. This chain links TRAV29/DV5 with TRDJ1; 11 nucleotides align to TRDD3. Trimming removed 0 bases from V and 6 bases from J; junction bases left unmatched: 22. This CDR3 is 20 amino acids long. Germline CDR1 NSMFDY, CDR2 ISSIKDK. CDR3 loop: CAASGGFLPNLGDTGNKLIF. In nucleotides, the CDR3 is TGTGCAGCAAGCGGGGGCTTCCTACCGAATCTGGGGGATACAGGCAATAAACTCATCTTT.

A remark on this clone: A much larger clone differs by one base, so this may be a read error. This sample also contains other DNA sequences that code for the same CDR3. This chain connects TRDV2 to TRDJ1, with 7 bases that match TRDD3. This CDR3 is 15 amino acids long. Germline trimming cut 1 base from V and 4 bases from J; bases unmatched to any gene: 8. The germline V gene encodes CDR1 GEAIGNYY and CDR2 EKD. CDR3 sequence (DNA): TGTGCCTGTGACACACTACTGGGGCCGTTCGATAAACTCATCTTT. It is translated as CACDTLLGPFDKLIF.

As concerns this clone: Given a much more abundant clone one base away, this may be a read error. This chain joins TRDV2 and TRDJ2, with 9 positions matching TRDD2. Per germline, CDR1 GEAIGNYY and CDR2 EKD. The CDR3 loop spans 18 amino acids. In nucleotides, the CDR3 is TGTGCCTGTGGCACCCTTCCTACAGTCGGGGGGGAACGAGCACAACTCTTCTTT. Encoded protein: CACGTLPTVGGERAQLFF.

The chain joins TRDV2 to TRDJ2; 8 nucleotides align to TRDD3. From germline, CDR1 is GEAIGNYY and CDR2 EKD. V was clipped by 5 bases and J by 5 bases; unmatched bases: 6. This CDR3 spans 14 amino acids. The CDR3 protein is CACGTLGDTAQLFF. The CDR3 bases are TGTGCCTGTGGCACGTTGGGGGATACAGCACAACTCTTCTTT.

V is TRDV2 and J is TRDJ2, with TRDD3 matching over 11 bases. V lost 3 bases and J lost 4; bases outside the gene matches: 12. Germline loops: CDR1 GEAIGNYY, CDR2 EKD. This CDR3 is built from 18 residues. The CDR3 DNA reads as TGTGCCTGTGACGAAGTGGGGGATACGCGCCATAAGACAGCACAACTCTTCTTT. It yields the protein CACDEVGDTRHKTAQLFF.

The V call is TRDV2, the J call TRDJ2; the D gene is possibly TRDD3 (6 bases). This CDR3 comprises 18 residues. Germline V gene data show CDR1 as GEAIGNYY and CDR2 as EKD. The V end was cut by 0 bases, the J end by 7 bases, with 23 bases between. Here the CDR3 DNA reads TGTGCCTGTGACACCCTTCGTACAGTCGGGGGGGAACTAGCACAACTCTTCTTT. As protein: CACDTLRTVGGELAQLFF.

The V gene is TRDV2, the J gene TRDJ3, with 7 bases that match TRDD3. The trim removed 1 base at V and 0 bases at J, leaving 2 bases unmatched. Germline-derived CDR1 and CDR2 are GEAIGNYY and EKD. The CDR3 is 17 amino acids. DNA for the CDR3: TGTGCCTGTGACACTGGGGGAAGCTCCTGGGACACCCGACAGATGTTTTTC. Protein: CACDTGGSSWDTRQMFF.

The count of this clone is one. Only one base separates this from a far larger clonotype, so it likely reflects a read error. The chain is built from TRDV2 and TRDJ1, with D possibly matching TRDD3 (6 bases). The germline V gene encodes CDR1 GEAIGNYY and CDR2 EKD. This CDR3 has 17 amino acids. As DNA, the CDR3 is TGTGCCTGTGACCCCCTTGGTGGGGGTCCTTACACCGATAAACCCATCTTT. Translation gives CACDPLGGGPYTDKPIF.

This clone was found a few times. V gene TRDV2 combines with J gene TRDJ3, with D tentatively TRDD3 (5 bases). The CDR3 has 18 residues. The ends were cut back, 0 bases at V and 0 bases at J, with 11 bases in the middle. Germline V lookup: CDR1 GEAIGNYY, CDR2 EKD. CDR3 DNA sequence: TGTGCCTGTGACACCTGGGGACAGAGCTCCTGGGACACCCGACAGATGTTTTTC. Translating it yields CACDTWGQSSWDTRQMFF.

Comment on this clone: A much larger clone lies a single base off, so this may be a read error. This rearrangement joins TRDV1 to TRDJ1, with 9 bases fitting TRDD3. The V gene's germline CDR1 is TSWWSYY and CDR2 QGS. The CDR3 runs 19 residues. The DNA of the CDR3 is TGTGCTCTTGGGGATACTTATATCGGGGATACGTCCTACACCGATGAACTCATCTTT. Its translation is CALGDTYIGDTSYTDELIF.

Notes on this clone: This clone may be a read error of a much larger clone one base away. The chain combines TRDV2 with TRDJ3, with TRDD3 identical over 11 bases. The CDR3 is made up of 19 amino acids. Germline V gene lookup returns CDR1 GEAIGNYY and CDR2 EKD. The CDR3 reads CARDTVWGIRSWDTRQMFF. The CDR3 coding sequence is TGTGCCCGTGACACCGTATGGGGGATACGCTCCTGGGACACCCGACAGATGTTTTTC.

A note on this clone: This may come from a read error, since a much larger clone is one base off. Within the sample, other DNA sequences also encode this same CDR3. CDR3 DNA: TGTGCCTGTGACACCGTCTGGGGTTTATTGGGGGATACAGAGAGGGACACCGATAAACTCATCTTT. Translated, it gives CACDTVWGLLGDTERDTDKLIF. The genes are TRDV2 and TRDJ1; TRDD3 matches 10 bases. Germline V gene lookup returns CDR1 GEAIGNYY and CDR2 EKD. The J segment lost 0 bases and the V segment lost 0 bases, leaving 21 bases of the junction unmatched. This CDR3 spans 22 amino acids.

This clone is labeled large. CDR3 loop: CACDPLGGGIRELIF. The CDR3 DNA follows: TGTGCCTGTGACCCCCTTGGAGGGGGGATACGCGAACTCATCTTT. V gene TRDV2 combines with J gene TRDJ1, with 10 bases fitting TRDD3. V trimming: 3 bases; J trimming: 9 bases; junction bases outside the gene matches: 12. Germline values: CDR1 GEAIGNYY, CDR2 EKD. The CDR3 runs 15 residues.

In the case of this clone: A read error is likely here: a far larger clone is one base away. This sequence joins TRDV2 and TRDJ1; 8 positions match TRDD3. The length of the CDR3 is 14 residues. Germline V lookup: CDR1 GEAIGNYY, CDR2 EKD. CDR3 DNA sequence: TGTGCCTATGACATACTGGGGGACACCGATAAACTCATCTTT. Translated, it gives CAYDILGDTDKLIF.

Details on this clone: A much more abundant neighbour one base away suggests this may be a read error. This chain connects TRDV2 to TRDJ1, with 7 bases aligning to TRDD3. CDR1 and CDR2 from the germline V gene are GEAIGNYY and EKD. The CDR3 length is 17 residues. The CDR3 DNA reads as TGTGCCTGTGACAGTTTGGGGGAGCTAAAGTTCACCGATAAACCCATCTTT. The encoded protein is CACDSLGELKFTDKPIF.

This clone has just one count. The CDR3 sequence is CALGDLRPWPYEGRVTDKLIF. CDR3 DNA sequence: TGTGCTCTTGGGGACCTGCGCCCGTGGCCCTACGAAGGTCGAGTAACCGATAAACTCATCTTT. The genes are TRDV1 and TRDJ1, with D perhaps TRDD2 (5 bases). This CDR3 is built from 21 residues. Germline CDR1 is TSWWSYY and CDR2 is QGS. V was pared by 3 bases and J by 2 bases, with 31 bases between.

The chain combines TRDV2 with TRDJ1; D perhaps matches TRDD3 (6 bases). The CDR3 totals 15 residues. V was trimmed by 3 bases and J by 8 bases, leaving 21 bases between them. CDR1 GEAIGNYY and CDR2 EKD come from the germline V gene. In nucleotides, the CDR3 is TGTGCCTGTGACGCCTTACTGGGACCTTTTCAAAAACTCATCTTT. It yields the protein CACDALLGPFQKLIF.

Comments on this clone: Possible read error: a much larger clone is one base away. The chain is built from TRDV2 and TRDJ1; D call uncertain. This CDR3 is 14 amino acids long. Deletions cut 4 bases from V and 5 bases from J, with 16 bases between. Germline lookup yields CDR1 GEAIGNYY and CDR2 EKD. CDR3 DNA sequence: TGTGCCTGTGATCAACTGAGGGTTTCAGATAAACTCATCTTT. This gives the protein CACDQLRVSDKLIF.

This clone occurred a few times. In DNA form, the CDR3 reads TGTGCTCTATCCCCTGCGAGGACTGGGGGACTACCCCACCTTTTGACAGCACAACTCTTCTTT. Amino acids: CALSPARTGGLPHLLTAQLFF. The chain links TRDV1 to TRDJ2; 9 nucleotides align to TRDD3. V was clipped by 9 bases and J by 1 base; unmatched bases: 24. Germline assignment: CDR1 TSWWSYY and CDR2 QGS. The CDR3 length is 21 residues.

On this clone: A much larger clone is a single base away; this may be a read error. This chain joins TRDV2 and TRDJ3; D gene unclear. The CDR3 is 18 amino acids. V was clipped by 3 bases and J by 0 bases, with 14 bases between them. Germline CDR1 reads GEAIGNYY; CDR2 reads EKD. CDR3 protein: CACDAGGPFSWDTRQMFF. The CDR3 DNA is TGTGCCTGTGACGCCGGAGGGCCCTTCTCCTGGGACACCCGACAGATGTTTTTC.

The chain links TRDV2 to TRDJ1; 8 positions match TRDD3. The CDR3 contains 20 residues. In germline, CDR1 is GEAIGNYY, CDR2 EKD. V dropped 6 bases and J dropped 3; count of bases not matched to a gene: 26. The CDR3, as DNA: TGTGCCTGTTCCCCCTTACTGGGGGGTTACACCAGAGTCGGACCCGATAAACTCATCTTT. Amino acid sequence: CACSPLLGGYTRVGPDKLIF.

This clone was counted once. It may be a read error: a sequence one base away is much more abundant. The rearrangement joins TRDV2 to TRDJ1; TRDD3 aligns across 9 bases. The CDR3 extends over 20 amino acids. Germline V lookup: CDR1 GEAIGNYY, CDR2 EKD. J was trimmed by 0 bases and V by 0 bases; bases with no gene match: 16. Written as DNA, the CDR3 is TGTGCCTGTGACACCGTCTCTGGGGGATGCGCGCGGCTGTACACCGATAAACTCATCTTT. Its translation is CACDTVSGGCARLYTDKLIF.

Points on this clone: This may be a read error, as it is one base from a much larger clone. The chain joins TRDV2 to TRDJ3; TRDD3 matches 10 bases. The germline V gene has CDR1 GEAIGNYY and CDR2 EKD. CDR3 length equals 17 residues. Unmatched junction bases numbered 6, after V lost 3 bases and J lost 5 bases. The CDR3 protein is CACDVLGDYRDTRQMFF. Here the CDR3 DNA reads TGTGCCTGTGACGTACTGGGGGATTACCGGGACACCCGACAGATGTTTTTC.

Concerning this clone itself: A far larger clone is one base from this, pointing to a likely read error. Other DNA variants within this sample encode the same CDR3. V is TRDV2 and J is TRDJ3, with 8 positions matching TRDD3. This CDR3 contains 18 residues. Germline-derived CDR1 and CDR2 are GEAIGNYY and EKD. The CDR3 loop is CACDTGDTRSWDTRQMFF. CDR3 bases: TGTGCCTGCGACACCGGGGATACTCGGTCCTGGGACACCCGACAGATGTTTTTC.